The clone carrying this T cell receptor beta chain has a count of ten or more. The antigen remains undetermined. TCRdb fed the reads into MiXCR, producing one record per CDR3 protein. The sample records over 250,000 distinct CDR3 sequences, less than 25% being singletons. The data stem from a study of T cell repertoires in cytomegalovirus infection. Study findings and constraints: The ex vivo response showed dominance by HLA-C-restricted CMV-specific TCR beta clonotypes.

With 3 bases clipped from V and 4 bases from J, the junction kept 4 bases outside the gene matches. This CDR3 contains 16 residues. Germline CDR1 reads SGHTA; CDR2 reads FQGNSA. This TCR was recovered from a human donor in good health (CMV status not recorded). Some clones in this sample may be carry-over from other donors' samples. V is TRBV7-2 and J is TRBJ2-2, with 11 bases identical to TRBD2. The sample here was cultured PBMCs, taken from culture after CMV antigen stimulation. CDR3 residues: CASSLMLAGGTGELFF. The CDR3 DNA reads TGTGCCAGCAGCTTGATGCTAGCGGGGGGCACCGGGGAGCTGTTTTTT.